This entry lists 18 T cell receptor beta chains sequenced from one sample in a study of OX40 agonist ivuxolimab in advanced cancers. Assay used: immunoSEQ multiplex PCR; TCRdb lists only in-frame clones, some missing. The data contain tens of thousands of clones, roughly three quarters of them seen just once; the ten biggest clones take up around 4.2%. The source material was CD4+ or CD8+ T cells sorted from blood, sampled in a trial of the OX40 agonist ivuxolimab. The receptor source for this set is an adult with an advanced solid tumor such as melanoma, head and neck, liver or kidney cancer.

This chain links TRBV15 with TRBJ2-3; TRBD2 matches at 10 bases. Per germline, CDR1 LNHNV and CDR2 YYDKDF (reference sequence). This CDR3 region has 16 residues. The junction had 5 bases not matched to a gene; V was cut back by 0 bases and J by 5 bases. In DNA, the CDR3 is TGTGCCACCAGCAGAGATGGAGCGGGGGGGCAAGATACGCAGTATTTT. Protein: CATSRDGAGGQDTQYF.

A single count supports this clone. The chain uses TRBV10-1 and TRBJ2-1, with 8 bases aligning to TRBD2. Germline CDR1 and CDR2: WNHNN and SYGVQD (reference sequence). This CDR3 has 15 residues. J lost 7 bases, V lost 3 bases, and 8 bases had no gene match. The CDR3 region has the DNA TGCGCCAGCAGTGAATTGAGTAGCGGGAAGAATGAGCAGTTCTTC. It codes for CASSELSSGKNEQFF.

V gene TRBV5-1 combines with J gene TRBJ1-2, with 9 bases aligning to TRBD1. This CDR3 is 15 amino acids long. Germline values: CDR1 SGHRS, CDR2 YFSETQ. Trimming cost V 5 bases and J 2 bases; bases outside gene matches: 7. DNA of the CDR3: TGCGCCAGCAGTGTCGGACAGGGGAGGAACTATGGCTACACCTTC. Protein: CASSVGQGRNYGYTF.

The chain combines TRBV7-9 with TRBJ2-5; D is unclear. Trimming took off 5 bases at V and 5 bases at J, with 15 bases between the two ends. This CDR3 has 14 amino acids. Germline CDR1 and CDR2: SEHNR and FQNEAQ (reference sequence). CDR3 protein: CASSPRAPGETQYF. CDR3 DNA sequence: TGTGCCAGCAGCCCCCGGGCCCCTGGGGAGACCCAGTACTTC.

This chain links TRBV10-2 with TRBJ1-2; TRBD1 aligns across 8 bases. The V segment lost 6 bases and the J segment 4 bases; nucleotides outside the gene matches: 4. Germline CDR1 WSHSY, CDR2 SAAADI. The CDR3 totals 13 residues. The CDR3 protein is CASSEGQAYGYTF. In DNA form, the CDR3 reads TGCGCCAGCAGCGAGGGACAGGCCTATGGCTACACCTTC.

The rearrangement joins TRBV6-6 to TRBJ1-2; TRBD1 matches 10 bases. The V gene end was trimmed by 5 bases and the J gene end by 2 bases; junction bases not matched to a gene: 2. CDR1 and CDR2 from the germline V gene are MNHNY and SVGAGI (reference sequence). The CDR3 sequence is 14 residues long. CDR3 DNA sequence: TGTGCCAGCAGTGCGGGACAGGGGAACTATGGCTACACCTTC. This codes for CASSAGQGNYGYTF.

The chain combines TRBV4-3 with TRBJ1-1; D not certain. Germline-derived CDR1 and CDR2 are LGHNA and YSLEER. V lost 0 bases and J 10 bases, leaving 15 bases between the germline ends. This CDR3 has 14 residues. CDR3 residues: CASSQDVTLNGAFF. The CDR3 DNA sequence: TGCGCCAGCAGCCAAGATGTAACTTTGAATGGAGCTTTCTTT.

This clone has a single count. The chain recombines TRBV11-3 with TRBJ2-1; 10 nucleotides align to TRBD1. The trim removed 3 bases at V and 7 bases at J, leaving 6 bases unmatched. The CDR3 length is 15 residues. The germline V gene encodes CDR1 SGHNT and CDR2 YENEEA. The CDR3 loop reads CASSFLTGGGNEQFF. Here the CDR3 DNA reads TGTGCCAGCAGCTTTTTGACAGGGGGCGGGAATGAGCAGTTCTTC.

The chain recombines TRBV19 with TRBJ2-3; possible D gene TRBD1, 7 bases. V shed 10 bases and J shed 1 base, with 15 bases lying between them. Germline V gene data show CDR1 as LNHDA and CDR2 as SQIVND (reference sequence). This CDR3 spans 14 amino acids. This CDR3 reads CATRDSAGTDTQYF. Written as DNA, the CDR3 is TGTGCCACGCGGGACAGTGCAGGCACAGATACGCAGTATTTT.

This clone came up a few times. The chain is built from TRBV11-3 and TRBJ1-1, with 7 bases that match TRBD1. Germline V gives CDR1 SGHNT, CDR2 YENEEA. The CDR3 spans 13 residues. J lost 3 bases, V lost 5 bases, and 3 bases had no gene match. The chain's CDR3 is CASSLTGDTEAFF. For the CDR3, the DNA is TGTGCCAGCAGCCTCACAGGGGACACTGAAGCTTTCTTT.

This sequence joins TRBV28 and TRBJ1-2, with TRBD1 matching 7 bases. The CDR3 sequence is 14 residues long. Germline trimming cut 6 bases from V and 0 bases from J; bases unmatched to any gene: 4. Germline V gene lookup returns CDR1 MDHEN and CDR2 SYDVKM. CDR3 in DNA: TGTGCCAGCAGACGTGGGACAGCTAACTATGGCTACACCTTC. This sequence encodes CASRRGTANYGYTF.

This clone was counted once. This sequence joins TRBV19 and TRBJ2-3; the match to TRBD1 covers 7 bases. Per germline, CDR1 LNHDA and CDR2 SQIVND (reference sequence). The V and J ends lost 10 bases and 3 bases, in that order; junction bases with no gene match: 10. The CDR3 totals 14 residues. The CDR3 here is CATTSVQGTDTQYF. For the CDR3, the DNA is TGTGCCACCACGTCTGTACAGGGGACAGATACGCAGTATTTT.

CDR3 nucleotide sequence: TGTGCCAGCAGCGTAGGGCAGGGGACAGGCTCCTACGAGCAGTACTTC. This codes for CASSVGQGTGSYEQYF. This sequence joins TRBV9 and TRBJ2-5; 8 nucleotides match TRBD1. The tail of the sequence fits TRBJ2-7 better, so the J call may be wrong. CDR3 size: 16 residues. Germline CDR1 is SGDLS and CDR2 is YYNGEE.

The J gene is TRBJ2-3, the V gene TRBV6-5, with 8 bases that match TRBD2. Germline V CDR1 and CDR2: MNHEY, SVGAGI. Losses at the gene ends were 7 bases for V and 6 bases for J; bases not matched to a gene: 6. There are 13 residues in the CDR3. The CDR3 here is CASKQSGSDTQYF. The DNA for the CDR3 is TGTGCCAGCAAGCAGAGCGGGAGTGATACGCAGTATTTT.

The rearrangement links TRBV6-1 to TRBJ1-6; TRBD1 aligns across 8 bases. This CDR3 spans 15 amino acids. V gave up 6 bases and J gave up 10 bases; unmatched junction bases: 11. From germline, CDR1 is MNHNS and CDR2 SASEGT. The CDR3 DNA reads TGTGCCAGCAGGAGACTCTGGCAGGGGGCCTCACCCCTCCACTTT. This sequence encodes CASRRLWQGASPLHF.

V is TRBV9 and J is TRBJ2-5; D may correspond to TRBD1 or TRBD2 (5 bases each). Germline loops: CDR1 SGDLS, CDR2 YYNGEE. This CDR3 comprises 15 residues. With 4 bases removed from V and 3 bases from J, the gap between germline ends came to 16 bases. The CDR3 reads CASSPRGSPEETQYF. The CDR3 nucleotides are TGTGCCAGCAGCCCCCGGGGCAGCCCAGAAGAGACCCAGTACTTC.

V is TRBV5-1 and J is TRBJ2-1, with 7 bases that match TRBD2. Germline values: CDR1 SGHRS, CDR2 YFSETQ. V shed 4 bases and J 0 bases; nucleotides not matched to a gene: 4. The CDR3 contains 15 residues. The CDR3 loop is CASSRSGASYNEQFF. CDR3 bases: TGCGCCAGCAGCCGCAGCGGGGCCTCCTACAATGAGCAGTTCTTC.

The chain links TRBV18 to TRBJ2-5, with TRBD2 as a possible D gene (6 bases). Trimming pared 6 bases from V and 5 bases from J, leaving 13 bases between. The CDR3 runs 13 residues. Germline loops: CDR1 KGHSH, CDR2 LQKENI. The DNA for the CDR3 is TGTGCCAGCTCGACCGGGACTTCGGAGACCCAGTACTTC. Encoded protein: CASSTGTSETQYF.